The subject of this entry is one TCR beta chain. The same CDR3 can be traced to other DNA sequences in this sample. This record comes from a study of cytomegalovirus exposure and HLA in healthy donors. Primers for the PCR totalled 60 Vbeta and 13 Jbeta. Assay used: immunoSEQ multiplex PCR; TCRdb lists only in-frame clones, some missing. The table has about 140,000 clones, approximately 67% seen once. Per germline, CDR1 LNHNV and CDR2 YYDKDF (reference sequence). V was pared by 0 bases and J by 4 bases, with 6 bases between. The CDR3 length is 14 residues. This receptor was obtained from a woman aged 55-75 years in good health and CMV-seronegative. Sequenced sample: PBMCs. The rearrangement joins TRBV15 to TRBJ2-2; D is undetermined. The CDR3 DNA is TGTGCCACCAGCAGAGATCGACTCACCGGGGAGCTGTTTTTT. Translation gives CATSRDRLTGELFF. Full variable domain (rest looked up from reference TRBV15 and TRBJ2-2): DAMVIQNPRYQVTQFGKPVTLSCSQTLNHNVMYWYQQKSSQAPKLLFHYYDKDFNNEADTPDNFQSRRPNTSFCFLDIRSPGLGDTAMYLCATSRDRLTGELFFGEGSRLTVL.